This T cell receptor (beta chain) was identified in a study of T cell changes during pregnancy in multiple sclerosis. CDR1 is ENHRY, CDR2 SYGVKD, per germline. V lost 4 bases and J lost 6; bases outside the gene matches: 1. The CDR3 extends over 13 amino acids. Produced via immunoSEQ multiplex PCR; TCRdb's table is partial and in-frame only. The repertoire includes tens of thousands of clones, about 94% of them detected once, and 2.5% sits in the top ten. V and J are TRBV10-3 and TRBJ1-5; 9 positions match TRBD1. The specimen was peripheral blood, collected in the third trimester of pregnancy. This TCR derives from a female donor with multiple sclerosis, enrolled in a pregnancy study. CDR3 sequence: CAISGTGVQPQHF. The CDR3 DNA sequence: TGTGCCATCAGTGGGACAGGGGTTCAGCCCCAGCATTTT.